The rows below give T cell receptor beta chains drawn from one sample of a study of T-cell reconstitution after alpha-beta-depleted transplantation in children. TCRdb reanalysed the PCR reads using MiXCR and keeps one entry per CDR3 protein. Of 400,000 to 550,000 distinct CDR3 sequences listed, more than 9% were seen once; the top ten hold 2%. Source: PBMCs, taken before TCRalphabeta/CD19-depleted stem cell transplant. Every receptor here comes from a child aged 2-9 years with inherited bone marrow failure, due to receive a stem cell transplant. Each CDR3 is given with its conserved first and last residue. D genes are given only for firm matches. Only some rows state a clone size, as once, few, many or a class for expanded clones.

cdr3_nt: TGCAGCGTTGGAGATTGGGATGTTATGTCCTCCTACAATGAGCAGTTCTTC
cdr3_aa: CSVGDWDVMSSYNEQFF
j_call: TRBJ2-1
d_call: -
v_call: TRBV29-1
clone_size: -

cdr3_nt: TGTGCCAGCAGCGTGTCGGGGGCCGACTACGAGCAGTACTTC
cdr3_aa: CASSVSGADYEQYF
j_call: TRBJ2-7
d_call: -
v_call: TRBV9
clone_size: many

cdr3_nt: TGTGCCAGCAGCACCGGGACTAGCGGGAGGGCGATCTACAATGAGCAGTTCTTC
cdr3_aa: CASSTGTSGRAIYNEQFF
j_call: TRBJ2-1
d_call: TRBD2
v_call: TRBV7-8
clone_size: many

cdr3_nt: TGTGCCAGCAGTTTAAGAGTCTCTGGGGCCAACGTCCTGACTTTC
cdr3_aa: CASSLRVSGANVLTF
j_call: TRBJ2-6
d_call: -
v_call: TRBV12-3/TRBV12-4
clone_size: many

cdr3_nt: TGTGCCAGCAGTCCGGTGCGCAGGCCTTCCTACGAGCAGTACTTC
cdr3_aa: CASSPVRRPSYEQYF
j_call: TRBJ2-7
d_call: -
v_call: TRBV12-3/TRBV12-4
clone_size: many

cdr3_nt: TGCAGTGCTAGAGAGGCTAGCGGTCTTTGGGAGCAGTACTTC
cdr3_aa: CSAREASGLWEQYF
j_call: TRBJ2-7
d_call: TRBD2
v_call: TRBV20-1
clone_size: many

cdr3_nt: TGCAGTGCCCCACTAGCGGGAGGTCCAGATACGCAGTATTTT
cdr3_aa: CSAPLAGGPDTQYF
j_call: TRBJ2-3
d_call: TRBD2
v_call: TRBV20-1
clone_size: -

cdr3_nt: TGCGCCAGCAGCGTCCCCGGGACTAACGCCCAAAATGAGCAGTTCTTC
cdr3_aa: CASSVPGTNAQNEQFF
j_call: TRBJ2-1
d_call: TRBD2
v_call: TRBV5-1
clone_size: -

cdr3_nt: TGCGCCAGCAGCCAAGGGGGGGGGTGGAGCTCTGGGGCCAACGTCCTGACTTTC
cdr3_aa: CASSQGGGWSSGANVLTF
j_call: TRBJ2-6
d_call: TRBD2
v_call: TRBV4-1
clone_size: few

cdr3_nt: TGTGCCACCAGCGGATTACAGGGACGCACAGATACGCAGTATTTT
cdr3_aa: CATSGLQGRTDTQYF
j_call: TRBJ2-3
d_call: -
v_call: TRBV15
clone_size: -

cdr3_nt: TGCGCCAGCAGCTTGGCTAGCGGGAGGGCCCTAGATACGCAGTATTTT
cdr3_aa: CASSLASGRALDTQYF
j_call: TRBJ2-3
d_call: TRBD2
v_call: TRBV5-1
clone_size: many

cdr3_nt: TGTGCCAGCAGCTTCTGGGCACCTGGGGCCAACGTCCTGACTTTC
cdr3_aa: CASSFWAPGANVLTF
j_call: TRBJ2-6
d_call: -
v_call: TRBV7-9
clone_size: many

cdr3_nt: TGTGCCAGCAGCCCCAGCGACGTTAACAGGGGTTTAGGAGAGACCCAGTACTTC
cdr3_aa: CASSPSDVNRGLGETQYF
j_call: TRBJ2-5
d_call: TRBD1
v_call: TRBV11-1
clone_size: -

cdr3_nt: TGCGCCAGCAGCCTAAATCCCAGGGGGCGGTACCAAGAAAAACTGTTTTTT
cdr3_aa: CASSLNPRGRYQEKLFF
j_call: TRBJ1-4
d_call: TRBD1
v_call: TRBV5-1
clone_size: few

cdr3_nt: TGTGCCAGCAGCTGGACTAGCGGGGGCCTCCCCTACGAGCAGTACTTC
cdr3_aa: CASSWTSGGLPYEQYF
j_call: TRBJ2-7
d_call: TRBD2
v_call: TRBV12-3/TRBV12-4
clone_size: many

cdr3_nt: TGTGCCAGCAGCTTACTCCCGTCCGAGCAGTACTTC
cdr3_aa: CASSLLPSEQYF
j_call: TRBJ2-7
d_call: -
v_call: TRBV7-9
clone_size: many

cdr3_nt: TGTGCCACCAGTAGCGGGAGGACCCCGTACGAGCAGTACTTC
cdr3_aa: CATSSGRTPYEQYF
j_call: TRBJ2-7
d_call: TRBD2
v_call: TRBV24-1
clone_size: many

cdr3_nt: TGCAGCCCGGTGGGGGTCAGTCAAAAGCAGTTCTTC
cdr3_aa: CSPVGVSQKQFF
j_call: TRBJ2-1
d_call: -
v_call: TRBV29-1
clone_size: many

cdr3_nt: TGCAGTATATTCGGGGGGTACAATGAGCAGTTCTTC
cdr3_aa: CSIFGGYNEQFF
j_call: TRBJ2-1
d_call: TRBD2
v_call: TRBV20-1
clone_size: many

cdr3_nt: TGTGCCATCAAACCGGGACTAGACAACAATGAGCAGTTCTTC
cdr3_aa: CAIKPGLDNNEQFF
j_call: TRBJ2-1
d_call: TRBD2
v_call: TRBV10-3
clone_size: many

cdr3_nt: TGCAGCGTTGACTGGGACACTAGCACAGATACGCAGTATTTT
cdr3_aa: CSVDWDTSTDTQYF
j_call: TRBJ2-3
d_call: -
v_call: TRBV29-1
clone_size: -

cdr3_nt: TGTGCCAGCAGTTTATTTCGAATCACCACAGATACGCAGTATTTT
cdr3_aa: CASSLFRITTDTQYF
j_call: TRBJ2-3
d_call: -
v_call: TRBV12-3/TRBV12-4
clone_size: many

cdr3_nt: TGCAGTGCTAGAGATCTAGAAGAGAACACTGAAGCTTTCTTT
cdr3_aa: CSARDLEENTEAFF
j_call: TRBJ1-1
d_call: -
v_call: TRBV20-1
clone_size: many

cdr3_nt: TGCAGCGTTGAACTCCGGACAGGGAGTCCCAATGAGCAGTTCTTC
cdr3_aa: CSVELRTGSPNEQFF
j_call: TRBJ2-1
d_call: TRBD1
v_call: TRBV29-1
clone_size: many

cdr3_nt: TGTGCCAGCAGCCAGCGGACTAGCGGCCCCTACGAGCAGTACTTC
cdr3_aa: CASSQRTSGPYEQYF
j_call: TRBJ2-7
d_call: TRBD2
v_call: TRBV4-2
clone_size: -

cdr3_nt: TGTGCCAGCAGCGATCCGGGACTAGCGATTAGCTACGAGCAGTACTTC
cdr3_aa: CASSDPGLAISYEQYF
j_call: TRBJ2-7
d_call: TRBD2
v_call: TRBV7-9
clone_size: -

cdr3_nt: TGTGCCAGCAGCTCGCAGGAGTGGGATACGCAGTATTTT
cdr3_aa: CASSSQEWDTQYF
j_call: TRBJ2-3
d_call: -
v_call: TRBV7-9
clone_size: many

cdr3_nt: TGCGCCAGCAGCCAAGACAGCCCCAGGGTGACCTATAATTCACCCCTCCACTTT
cdr3_aa: CASSQDSPRVTYNSPLHF
j_call: TRBJ1-6
d_call: -
v_call: TRBV4-3
clone_size: many

cdr3_nt: TGCGCCAGCAGCCAAGATTACCAGGGCTATAATTCACCCCTCCACTTT
cdr3_aa: CASSQDYQGYNSPLHF
j_call: TRBJ1-6
d_call: -
v_call: TRBV4-3
clone_size: many

cdr3_nt: TGTGCCAGCAGCCATTTCACCTCTGGGGCCAACGTCCTGACTTTC
cdr3_aa: CASSHFTSGANVLTF
j_call: TRBJ2-6
d_call: -
v_call: TRBV7-9
clone_size: -

cdr3_nt: TGTGCCAGCAGCGCCGCCCCCCAAGAGACCCAGTACTTC
cdr3_aa: CASSAAPQETQYF
j_call: TRBJ2-5
d_call: -
v_call: TRBV9
clone_size: few

cdr3_nt: TGTGCCAGCAGTCAGCTAGCGACCGGGGAGCTGTTTTTT
cdr3_aa: CASSQLATGELFF
j_call: TRBJ2-2
d_call: -
v_call: TRBV12-3/TRBV12-4
clone_size: many

cdr3_nt: TGTGCCAGCAGCTTAGGGCCTCAGACAGGCCCCCCGGACACTGAAGCTTTCTTT
cdr3_aa: CASSLGPQTGPPDTEAFF
j_call: TRBJ1-1
d_call: -
v_call: TRBV7-8
clone_size: few

cdr3_nt: TGTGCCAGCAGCTCACTTGGGGCCAGACCTTTCACCGGGGAGCTGTTTTTT
cdr3_aa: CASSSLGARPFTGELFF
j_call: TRBJ2-2
d_call: -
v_call: TRBV12-3/TRBV12-4
clone_size: -

cdr3_nt: TGCGGACTGCAGGGGGTAGCCTACGAGCAGTACTTC
cdr3_aa: CGLQGVAYEQYF
j_call: TRBJ2-7
d_call: TRBD1
v_call: TRBV20-1
clone_size: many